This TCR beta chain comes out of a study of blood T cell repertoires in COVID-19. Study context: Both acute and convalescent COVID-19 samples were obtained from the United States, Italy and Spain. The analysed material was cDNA or gDNA that came from T cells, B-cell-depleted T cells, or PBMCs.

Methods used by the authors: The assay estimated nucleated cells by amplifying reference gene primers. The assay was immunoSEQ multiplex PCR, and TCRdb's table has in-frame clones only and misses some. V and J calls and clone size are copied from that table; D and trimming were computed from the DNA. The sample lists some 43,000 clones; approximately 84% were seen once. The CDR3 is made up of 15 amino acids. The V end was cut by 1 base, the J end by 5 bases, with 11 bases between. Germline assignment: CDR1 KGHSH and CDR2 LQKENI. The sample was peripheral blood. This chain links TRBV18 with TRBJ1-4; D is uncertain. This TCR derives from a man aged 50 or older with active COVID-19. CDR3 sequence: CASSPQGGGNEKLFF. The CDR3 DNA reads as TGTGCCAGCTCACCACAGGGCGGCGGGAATGAAAAACTGTTTTTT.